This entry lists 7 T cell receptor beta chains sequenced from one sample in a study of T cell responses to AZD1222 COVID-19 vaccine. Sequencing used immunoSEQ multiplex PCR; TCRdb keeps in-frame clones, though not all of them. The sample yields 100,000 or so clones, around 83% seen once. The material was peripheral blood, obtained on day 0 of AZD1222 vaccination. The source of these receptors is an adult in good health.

The CDR3 coding sequence is TGCGCCAGCAGAACCGGGACAGGGCACACTGAAGCTTTCTTT. This sequence encodes CASRTGTGHTEAFF. The chain is built from TRBV5-1 and TRBJ1-1, with TRBD1 matching 9 bases. There are 14 residues in the CDR3. The J segment lost 3 bases and the V segment lost 5 bases, leaving 5 bases of the junction unmatched. Germline V gives CDR1 SGHRS, CDR2 YFSETQ.

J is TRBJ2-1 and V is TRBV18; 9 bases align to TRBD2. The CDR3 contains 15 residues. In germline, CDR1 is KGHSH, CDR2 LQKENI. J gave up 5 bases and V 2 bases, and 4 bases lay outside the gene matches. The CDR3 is CASSPAIAGDNEQFF. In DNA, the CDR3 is TGTGCCAGCTCACCAGCGATAGCGGGAGACAATGAGCAGTTCTTC.

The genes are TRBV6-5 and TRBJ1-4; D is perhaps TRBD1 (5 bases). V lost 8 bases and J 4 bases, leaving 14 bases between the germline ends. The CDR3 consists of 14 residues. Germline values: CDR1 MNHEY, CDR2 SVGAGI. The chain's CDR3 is CASRFQGFNEKLFF. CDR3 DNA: TGTGCCAGCCGGTTTCAGGGATTTAATGAAAAACTGTTTTTT.

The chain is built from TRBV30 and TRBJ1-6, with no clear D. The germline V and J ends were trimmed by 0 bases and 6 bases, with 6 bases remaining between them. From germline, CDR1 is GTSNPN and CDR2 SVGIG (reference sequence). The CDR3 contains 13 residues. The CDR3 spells CAWSVGFNSPLHF. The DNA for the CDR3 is TGTGCCTGGAGTGTTGGGTTTAATTCACCCCTCCACTTT.

CDR3 protein: CASTERPQETQYF. The CDR3 bases are TGTGCCAGCACCGAGCGGCCCCAAGAGACCCAGTACTTC. The chain couples TRBV2 to TRBJ2-5, with a possible D match to TRBD2 (5 bases). Trimming shortened V by 7 bases and J by 1 base, and 10 bases separated the two germline ends. This CDR3 has 13 residues. The germline V gene has CDR1 SNHLY and CDR2 FYNNEI.

The CDR3 here is CASSYSQSTRGNQPQHF. The CDR3 DNA is TGTGCCAGCAGTTACTCTCAGTCAACAAGGGGCAATCAGCCCCAGCATTTT. The chain combines TRBV6-2 or TRBV6-3 with TRBJ1-5; D not resolved. The ends were cut back, 0 bases at V and 2 bases at J, with 14 bases in the middle. Germline-derived CDR1 and CDR2 are MNHEY and SVGEGT. The CDR3 contains 17 residues.

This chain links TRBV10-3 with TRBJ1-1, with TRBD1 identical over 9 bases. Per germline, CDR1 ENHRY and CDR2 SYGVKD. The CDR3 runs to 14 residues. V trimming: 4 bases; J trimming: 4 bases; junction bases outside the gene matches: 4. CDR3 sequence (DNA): TGTGCCATCAGTGCACGACAGGGGGGCACTGAAGCTTTCTTT. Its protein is CAISARQGGTEAFF.